The 15 T cell receptor beta chains in this list originate from one sample, sequenced in a study of cytomegalovirus exposure and HLA in healthy donors. Vbeta (60) and Jbeta (13) primers were used in the PCR. TCRdb keeps only in-frame clones here, not all; method: immunoSEQ multiplex PCR. The sample records about 220,000 clones, roughly 83% being singletons. The sample comprised PBMCs. Every receptor here comes from a boy between 2 and 10 years old in good health and CMV-seronegative.

This clone was seen more than once but under ten times. The chain employs TRBV4-1 and TRBJ2-7; 8 bases fit TRBD1. The CDR3 totals 15 residues. CDR1 is MGHRA, CDR2 YSYEKL, per germline. Trimming at V came to 2 bases and at J to 0 bases, leaving 3 bases not matched to a gene. The CDR3 bases are TGCGCCAGCAGCCAAACAGGGGGGAGCTCCTACGAGCAGTACTTC. This gives the protein CASSQTGGSSYEQYF.

The chain employs TRBV19 and TRBJ1-2, with a weak D call TRBD1 (5 bases). This CDR3 region has 14 residues. V lost 3 bases and J 4 bases, leaving 12 bases between the germline ends. Germline V lookup: CDR1 LNHDA, CDR2 SQIVND (reference sequence). The CDR3: CASSIPGLVYGYTF. The CDR3 DNA follows: TGTGCCAGTAGTATCCCAGGGTTGGTCTATGGCTACACCTTC.

This clone was recorded only once. The rearrangement uses TRBV11-2 and TRBJ2-7; the match to TRBD1 covers 7 bases. The CDR3 has 13 residues. Germline assignment: CDR1 SGHAT and CDR2 FQNNGV. The ends lost 5 bases at V and 5 bases at J; junction bases unmatched: 6. CDR3 nucleotides: TGTGCCAGCAGCCCGAGACAGGGCCACGAGCAGTACTTC. Amino acid sequence: CASSPRQGHEQYF.

This clone came up a few times. The rearrangement joins TRBV6-5 to TRBJ1-6; D uncertain. V was clipped by 0 bases and J by 7 bases, with 10 bases between them. CDR3 length: 15 amino acids. Germline values: CDR1 MNHEY, CDR2 SVGAGI. CDR3 amino acids: CASSYSVSSNSPLHF. CDR3 bases: TGTGCCAGCAGTTACTCGGTCAGTTCCAATTCACCCCTCCACTTT.

CDR3 nucleotide sequence: TGTGCCAGCAGTTACTCCCAAAACTCCTATGGCTACACCTTC. This translates into CASSYSQNSYGYTF. The V gene is TRBV6-5, the J gene TRBJ1-2; D is unresolved. CDR3 length equals 14 residues. Germline CDR1 is MNHEY and CDR2 is SVGAGI. The V end lost 0 bases, the J end lost 4 bases, and 9 bases lay between the germline ends.

V gene TRBV6-5 combines with J gene TRBJ1-2, with a possible D match to TRBD1 (5 bases). The CDR3 has 13 amino acids. Germline V gene data show CDR1 as MNHEY and CDR2 as SVGAGI. V was clipped by 6 bases and J by 7 bases, with 15 bases between them. Written as DNA, the CDR3 is TGTGCCAGCAGCCCTGGGGGGGTCAGTGGCTACACCTTC. Amino acids: CASSPGGVSGYTF.

With respect to this clone: A read error may produce the germline difference seen at one junction end. The chain has TRBV7-9 and TRBJ2-7, with 9 nucleotides matching TRBD2. CDR3 length: 14 amino acids. Per the germline V gene, CDR1 is SEHNR and CDR2 is FQNEAQ (reference sequence). This chain's CDR3 is CSSSFPGLAYEQYF. In DNA form, the CDR3 reads TGTTCCAGCAGCTTCCCCGGACTAGCGTACGAGCAGTACTTC.

The sample holds a few counts of this clone. The chain links TRBV5-1 to TRBJ2-2, with 10 nucleotides matching TRBD2. After removal of 0 bases from V and 7 bases from J, the junction contained 6 bases not matched to a gene. This CDR3 contains 16 residues. Germline V gene data show CDR1 as SGHRS and CDR2 as YFSETQ. The CDR3 DNA reads as TGCGCCAGCAGCTTGGTCCTAGCGGGAGAGGGCGGGGAGCTGTTTTTT. This gives the protein CASSLVLAGEGGELFF.

The V gene is TRBV19, the J gene TRBJ1-4; D remains ambiguous. V dropped 4 bases and J dropped 5 bases, with 17 bases sitting between them. The CDR3 runs to 16 residues. The germline gives CDR1 LNHDA, CDR2 SQIVND (reference sequence). The CDR3 region is CASSTDRTGGNEKLFF. CDR3 nucleotide sequence: TGTGCCAGTAGTACGGATCGGACGGGAGGGAATGAAAAACTGTTTTTT.

The V call is TRBV15, the J call TRBJ2-5; TRBD2 matches 11 bases. CDR1 and CDR2 (germline): LNHNV, YYDKDF (reference sequence). Trimming removed 0 bases from V and 7 bases from J; junction bases left unmatched: 13. This CDR3 is 18 amino acids long. CDR3 amino acids: CATSRDPDRLAGHRTQYF. CDR3 in DNA: TGTGCCACCAGCAGAGATCCGGACAGACTAGCGGGGCATCGGACCCAGTACTTC. Full variable domain (missing parts from reference TRBV15 and TRBJ2-5): DAMVIQNPRYQVTQFGKPVTLSCSQTLNHNVMYWYQQKSSQAPKLLFHYYDKDFNNEADTPDNFQSRRPNTSFCFLDIRSPGLGDTAMYLCATSRDPDRLAGHRTQYFGPGTRLLVL.

V usage is TRBV27 and J usage is TRBJ2-2; the D is unclear. The CDR3 is 14 residues long. V was cut by 4 bases and J by 4 bases, with 10 bases left in between. The germline CDR1 and CDR2 sequences are MNHEY and SMNVEV (reference sequence). The CDR3 loop reads CASSSGFPTGELFF. CDR3 in DNA: TGTGCCAGCAGTTCCGGGTTTCCCACCGGGGAGCTGTTTTTT.

The genes are TRBV6-5 and TRBJ1-1, with D unresolved. The CDR3 sequence is 11 residues long. Trimming pared 5 bases from V and 5 bases from J, leaving 6 bases between. Germline loops: CDR1 MNHEY, CDR2 SVGAGI. The CDR3 DNA sequence: TGTGCCAGCAGTCTGAGTACTGAAGCTTTCTTT. The encoded protein is CASSLSTEAFF.

The rearrangement joins TRBV7-8 to TRBJ2-5; D possibly corresponds to TRBD1 (6 bases). V gave up 4 bases and J gave up 3 bases, with 15 bases separating them. The germline V gene has CDR1 SGHVS and CDR2 FQNEAQ. This CDR3 comprises 15 residues. The CDR3 protein is CASSSQRWTEETQYF. The CDR3 nucleotides are TGTGCCAGCAGCTCCCAACGTTGGACAGAAGAGACCCAGTACTTC.

The chain uses TRBV10-1 and TRBJ2-3; possibly TRBD1 for D (5 bases). Germline CDR1 WNHNN, CDR2 SYGVQD (reference sequence). Trimming stripped 3 bases from V and 0 bases from J, with 10 bases between. This CDR3 has 15 amino acids. CDR3 loop: CASSDRVGSTDTQYF. For the CDR3, the DNA is TGCGCCAGCAGTGACAGGGTGGGGAGCACAGATACGCAGTATTTT.

This clone was detected once. The chain combines TRBV19 with TRBJ2-2; 14 positions agree with TRBD2. This CDR3 is 18 amino acids long. Germline V gene lookup returns CDR1 LNHDA and CDR2 SQIVND (reference sequence). The V gene end was trimmed by 5 bases and the J gene end by 1 base; junction bases not matched to a gene: 6. CDR3 protein: CASSPQGLAGVNTGELFF. The CDR3 DNA reads as TGTGCCAGTAGTCCCCAGGGACTAGCGGGAGTGAACACCGGGGAGCTGTTTTTT.